A single sample gave rise to the 32 T cell receptor beta chains below, sequenced in a study of Graves' ophthalmopathy and Graves' hyperthyroidism. Researchers took RNA transcripts and amplified TCR beta CDR3 regions from them. Following a first-round RT-PCR that used HTBI primers, a second-round multiplex PCR was carried out. A single record per CDR3 protein comes from TCRdb applying MiXCR to the multiplex PCR reads. This table holds around 590,000 distinct CDR3 sequences, approximately 35% found once. Sequencing was performed on peripheral blood or thyroid tissue (not recorded which). The receptors stem from an adult man with Graves' hyperthyroidism.

This clonotype was seen repeatedly, ten times or more. The V gene is TRBV7-2, the J gene TRBJ2-7; possibly TRBD1 or TRBD2 for D (7 bases each). The V end was cut by 5 bases, the J end by 7 bases, with 9 bases between. Germline lookup yields CDR1 SGHTA and CDR2 FQGNSA. This CDR3 has 11 amino acids. The DNA of the CDR3 is TGTGCCAGCAGCCAGGGGGGGGAGCAGTACTTC. This sequence encodes CASSQGGEQYF.

CDR3 amino acids: CATSDPSTSGSGGETQHF. The CDR3 nucleotides are TGTGCCACCAGTGATCCTTCAACTAGCGGGAGCGGAGGAGAGACCCAGCATTTT. J is TRBJ1-5 and V is TRBV24-1; D call uncertain. The ends were cut back, 3 bases at V and 11 bases at J, with 28 bases in the middle. The CDR3 runs to 18 residues. The germline gives CDR1 KGHDR, CDR2 SFDVKD.

At least ten counts were recorded for this clonotype. This sequence joins TRBV9 and TRBJ2-7, with D possibly being TRBD2 (5 bases). The length of the CDR3 is 15 residues. CDR1 and CDR2 from the germline V gene are SGDLS and YYNGEE. V was pared by 0 bases and J by 0 bases, with 10 bases between. The DNA of the CDR3 is TGTGCCAGCAGCGTAGGGGGAACTAGCTCCTACGAGCAGTACTTC. This gives the protein CASSVGGTSSYEQYF.

The chain combines TRBV6-6 with TRBJ1-5, with 8 bases lining up with TRBD1. The CDR3 contains 14 residues. With 8 bases clipped from V and 4 bases from J, the junction kept 7 bases outside the gene matches. In germline, CDR1 is MNHNY, CDR2 SVGAGI (reference sequence). CDR3 sequence (DNA): TGTGCCAGCCTTAAGAGACAGGGGAATCAGCCCCAGCATTTT. Translating gives CASLKRQGNQPQHF.

This clonotype was observed a few times. The CDR3 protein is CASSAPLAGGGYTF. The CDR3 nucleotides read TGTGCCAGCAGTGCCCCCCTCGCCGGTGGAGGCTACACCTTC. The J gene is TRBJ1-2, the V gene TRBV6-1; no clear D gene. The V gene lost 4 bases and the J gene lost 8 bases, with 17 bases spanning the gap. Per germline, CDR1 MNHNS and CDR2 SASEGT. This CDR3 has 14 residues.

Ten or more counts support this clonotype. This chain connects TRBV7-9 to TRBJ2-7, with TRBD1 matching 8 bases. The CDR3 runs 12 residues. V trimming: 5 bases; J trimming: 3 bases; junction bases outside the gene matches: 0. CDR1 is SEHNR and CDR2 is FQNEAQ in the germline V gene (reference sequence). The CDR3 DNA is TGTGCCAGCAGCGGACAGGGCTACGAGCAGTACTTC. It yields the protein CASSGQGYEQYF.

This clonotype came up a few times. The chain is built from TRBV25-1 and TRBJ2-2; 8 bases line up with TRBD1. CDR3 length equals 15 residues. Germline V lookup: CDR1 MGHDK, CDR2 SYGVNS. J lost 0 bases, V lost 11 bases, and 8 bases had no gene match. CDR3 region: CAGGQGRTNTGELFF. The CDR3 region has the DNA TGTGCCGGAGGACAGGGACGAACGAACACCGGGGAGCTGTTTTTT.

Many counts were recorded for this clonotype. The chain combines TRBV10-3 with TRBJ2-6; D gene uncertain. CDR3 size: 13 residues. V was cut by 10 bases and J by 0 bases, with 7 bases left in between. The germline V gene encodes CDR1 ENHRY and CDR2 SYGVKD. As DNA, the CDR3 is TGTGCCACCGTGGACTCTGGGGCCAACGTCCTGACTTTC. It codes for CATVDSGANVLTF.

Many counts were recorded for this clonotype. The rearrangement links TRBV7-8 to TRBJ2-7; 9 bases are shared with TRBD1. The CDR3 has 13 amino acids. Unmatched junction bases numbered 4, after V lost 5 bases and J lost 5 bases. CDR1 and CDR2 (germline): SGHVS, FQNEAQ. CDR3 in amino acids: CASSRDRADEQYF. As DNA, the CDR3 is TGTGCCAGCAGCCGGGACAGGGCCGACGAGCAGTACTTC.

This sequence joins TRBV29-1 and TRBJ2-7, with no clear D. Germline loops: CDR1 SQVTM, CDR2 ANQGSEA. V lost 8 bases to trimming and J lost 7 bases, with 18 bases between them. CDR3 length: 12 residues. This CDR3 reads CSLGRPAYEQYF. The CDR3, as DNA: TGCAGCTTAGGGCGGCCGGCTTATGAGCAGTACTTC.

This chain joins TRBV29-1 and TRBJ2-7; unclear D gene. This CDR3 has 15 amino acids. Trimming left V 4 bases short and J 0 bases short, with 16 bases between. Germline CDR1 reads SQVTM; CDR2 reads ANQGSEA. CDR3 region: CSVAPGVGFSYEQYF. CDR3 coding DNA: TGCAGCGTTGCCCCTGGGGTCGGGTTCTCCTACGAGCAGTACTTC.

This clonotype was seen ten or more times. CDR3 bases: TGTGCCAGCAATCGACAGATAAACTATGGCTACACCTTC. Its translation is CASNRQINYGYTF. V is TRBV19 and J is TRBJ1-2, with TRBD1 as a possible D gene (5 bases). Per germline, CDR1 LNHDA and CDR2 SQIVND (reference sequence). V was pared by 9 bases and J by 2 bases, with 13 bases between. This CDR3 spans 13 amino acids. Based on the CDR3 plus reference TRBV19 and TRBJ1-2, the full variable domain is DGGITQSPKYLFRKEGQNVTLSCEQNLNHDAMYWYRQDPGQGLRLIYYSQIVNDFQKGDIAEGYSVSREKKESFPLTVTSAQKNPTAFYLCASNRQINYGYTFGSGTRLTVV.

This clonotype was observed once. A junction boundary mismatches the germline segment, possibly from a read error. The CDR3 reads CARDVQGTYEQYF. CDR3 sequence (DNA): TGTGCTAGAGATGTCCAGGGAACCTACGAGCAGTACTTC. The gene calls are TRBV5-1 and TRBJ2-7; D is perhaps TRBD1 (5 bases). The CDR3 has 13 amino acids. Per the germline V gene, CDR1 is SGHRS and CDR2 is YFSETQ.

This clonotype was seen many times. The chain recombines TRBV11-2 with TRBJ2-7, with D possibly TRBD1 on 5 matching bases. The V end was cut by 2 bases, the J end by 3 bases, with 8 bases between. From germline, CDR1 is SGHAT and CDR2 FQNNGV. The CDR3 length is 13 residues. CDR3 nucleotides: TGTGCCAGCAGCTTATATCAGGGCTACGAGCAGTACTTC. Amino acids: CASSLYQGYEQYF.

This clonotype was detected ten times or more. It may be a read error: a sequence one base away is much more abundant. The V gene is TRBV29-1, the J gene TRBJ1-2; TRBD1 might be the D (6 bases). V gave up 3 bases and J gave up 8 bases, with 16 bases separating them. The CDR3 has 13 amino acids. The germline V gene has CDR1 SQVTM and CDR2 ANQGSEA. The DNA of the CDR3 is TGCAGCGTTGAGAGGCAGGGGATGGCGGGCTACACCTTC. It specifies CSVERQGMAGYTF.

The chain employs TRBV24-1 and TRBJ2-5; D is perhaps TRBD2 (6 bases). TRBJ2-1 matches the DNA end more closely, so the J call is doubtful. The germline CDR1 and CDR2 sequences are KGHDR and SFDVKD. There are 18 residues in the CDR3. This CDR3 is CATSDRSPPGARVYEQFF. The CDR3 DNA reads as TGTGCCACCAGTGACCGCTCCCCTCCGGGAGCTCGAGTCTATGAGCAGTTCTTC.

The chain has TRBV20-1 and TRBJ1-5; the D gene is possibly TRBD1 (5 bases). This CDR3 contains 13 residues. Trimming removed 6 bases from V and 11 bases from J, with 20 bases in between. Germline values: CDR1 DFQATT, CDR2 SNEGSKA (reference sequence). CDR3 loop: CSASRDLGQTQHF. The DNA for the CDR3 is TGCAGTGCCAGCCGGGACTTGGGGCAGACCCAGCATTTT.

Only a few counts were recorded for this clonotype. This chain joins TRBV4-1 and TRBJ2-7, with a possible D match to TRBD1 (7 bases). The CDR3 covers 17 residues. CDR1 is MGHRA, CDR2 YSYEKL, per germline. V lost 2 bases and J lost 7, with 24 bases in between. CDR3 coding DNA: TGCGCCAGCAGCCAACTCGCCCGGGACAGCGGGTTGTGGGAGCAGTACTTC. Amino acid sequence: CASSQLARDSGLWEQYF.

The chain carries TRBV7-2 and TRBJ1-1, with a weak D call TRBD1 (5 bases). The CDR3 totals 14 residues. The V gene's germline CDR1 is SGHTA and CDR2 FQGNSA. V shed 5 bases and J shed 1 base, with 11 bases lying between them. CDR3 in amino acids: CASSQGLANTEAFF. For the CDR3, the DNA is TGTGCCAGCAGCCAGGGACTAGCGAACACTGAAGCTTTCTTT.

This clonotype was picked up a small number of times. J is TRBJ1-2 and V is TRBV7-2; D remains ambiguous. This CDR3 is built from 13 residues. The germline gives CDR1 SGHTA, CDR2 FQGNSA. V was shortened by 5 bases and J by 5 bases, with 12 bases between the two germline ends. The CDR3 region has the DNA TGTGCCAGCAGCCACCGACGGCTTTATGGCTACACCTTC. Amino acid sequence: CASSHRRLYGYTF.

This clonotype was counted only a few times. The chain carries TRBV5-6 and TRBJ1-1; 7 positions agree with TRBD1. Germline assignment: CDR1 SGHDT and CDR2 YYEEEE. The CDR3 sequence is 17 residues long. V trimming: 1 base; J trimming: 1 base; junction bases outside the gene matches: 10. Here the CDR3 reads CASSLLQGNQENTEAFF. The CDR3 nucleotides read TGTGCCAGCAGCTTGTTACAGGGGAATCAGGAGAACACTGAAGCTTTCTTT.

This clonotype was recorded many times. The V and J genes are TRBV7-6 and TRBJ2-5; D remains unclear. V was clipped by 3 bases and J by 5 bases, with 4 bases between them. Germline CDR1 reads SGHVS; CDR2 reads FNYEAQ. This CDR3 comprises 11 residues. DNA of the CDR3: TGTGCCAGCAGCTTCAAGGAGACCCAGTACTTC. As protein: CASSFKETQYF.

Only a few counts were recorded for this clonotype. The rearrangement uses TRBV5-4 and TRBJ2-7, with 8 bases lining up with TRBD2. CDR3 size: 15 residues. V gave up 6 bases and J gave up 3 bases; unmatched junction bases: 11. Germline V lookup: CDR1 SGHNT, CDR2 YYREEE (reference sequence). The CDR3 loop is CASTQTGGAYYEQYF. The CDR3, as DNA: TGTGCCAGCACCCAAACCGGGGGGGCCTACTACGAGCAGTACTTC.

V and J are TRBV24-1 and TRBJ2-5; 8 nucleotides match TRBD2. The ends lost 5 bases at V and 11 bases at J; junction bases unmatched: 18. Germline V CDR1 and CDR2: KGHDR, SFDVKD. The CDR3 is 16 residues long. The CDR3 region has the DNA TGTGCCACCAGTGTGCAGCCGGGGGGGTCAGGCAATGAGCAGTACTTC. Translated: CATSVQPGGSGNEQYF.

This clonotype was recorded a few times. The chain links TRBV10-2 to TRBJ2-3; 15 nucleotides line up with TRBD2. V lost 6 bases and J lost 1; bases outside the gene matches: 11. The CDR3 is 19 amino acids. CDR1 WSHSY and CDR2 SAAADI come from the germline V gene. Here the CDR3 reads CASRPGLAGGRRGTDTQYF. CDR3 DNA sequence: TGCGCCAGCAGACCGGGACTAGCGGGGGGTAGGAGGGGCACAGATACGCAGTATTTT.

The V gene is TRBV10-3, the J gene TRBJ1-6, with 9 bases matching TRBD1. Trimming took 8 bases from V and 9 from J; bases not matched to a gene: 17. Germline V gives CDR1 ENHRY, CDR2 SYGVKD. This CDR3 region has 17 residues. Here the CDR3 reads CAIARASGDRVASPLHF. The DNA of the CDR3 is TGTGCCATCGCTCGGGCTAGCGGGGACAGGGTTGCTTCACCCCTCCACTTT.

This clonotype was counted ten times or more. The chain has TRBV10-1 and TRBJ1-1; no clear D gene. The CDR3 has 13 residues. The germline V and J ends were trimmed by 3 bases and 1 base, with 6 bases remaining between them. The germline CDR1 and CDR2 sequences are WNHNN and SYGVQD (reference sequence). The CDR3 nucleotides are TGCGCCAGCAGTGATCAGGAGAACACTGAAGCTTTCTTT. Translated, it gives CASSDQENTEAFF.

This clonotype was seen at least ten times. This chain links TRBV7-9 with TRBJ1-2, with TRBD1 matching over 10 bases. Losses at the gene ends were 4 bases for V and 3 bases for J; bases not matched to a gene: 11. Germline V gene data show CDR1 as SEHNR and CDR2 as FQNEAQ (reference sequence). The CDR3 is 17 amino acids. The CDR3 here is CASSSYPGTGDDYGYTF. The DNA of the CDR3 is TGTGCCAGCAGCTCATACCCCGGGACAGGGGACGACTATGGCTACACCTTC.

The rearrangement joins TRBV19 to TRBJ2-2; 11 positions agree with TRBD1. The CDR3 has 15 residues. Germline lookup yields CDR1 LNHDA and CDR2 SQIVND (reference sequence). J lost 6 bases, V lost 6 bases, and 6 bases had no gene match. The CDR3 DNA reads TGTGCCAGTAGGAAACCGGGACAGGGGGCCGGGGAGCTGTTTTTT. Translation: CASRKPGQGAGELFF.

At least ten counts were recorded for this clonotype. CDR3 region: CASSWSDLGLTEAFF. Here the CDR3 DNA reads TGTGCCAGCAGCTGGAGCGATTTGGGCTTAACTGAAGCTTTCTTT. The J gene is TRBJ1-1, the V gene TRBV7-8, with D unclear. Deletions cut 4 bases from V and 5 bases from J, with 17 bases between. The CDR3 is 15 amino acids. Germline CDR1 SGHVS, CDR2 FQNEAQ.

The rearrangement uses TRBV15 and TRBJ2-5; D is perhaps TRBD2 (7 bases). The J call may be wrong; the DNA end is better matched by TRBJ2-1. The germline V gene has CDR1 LNHNV and CDR2 YYDKDF (reference sequence). This CDR3 has 15 residues. The CDR3 coding sequence is TGTGCCACCAGCAGAGATCGCGGGGGCGAGGATGAGCAGTTCTTC. Translation: CATSRDRGGEDEQFF.

This clonotype was found a few times. The chain joins TRBV7-2 to TRBJ2-7, with 10 bases matching TRBD1. Looked up from germline, CDR1 is SGHTA and CDR2 is FQGNSA. The CDR3 totals 16 residues. With V trimmed by 1 base and J by 2 bases, 5 bases remained unmatched. The CDR3 region has the DNA TGTGCCAGCAGCTTAGGTCGACAGGGGGCAACCTACGAGCAGTACTTC. Translated: CASSLGRQGATYEQYF.